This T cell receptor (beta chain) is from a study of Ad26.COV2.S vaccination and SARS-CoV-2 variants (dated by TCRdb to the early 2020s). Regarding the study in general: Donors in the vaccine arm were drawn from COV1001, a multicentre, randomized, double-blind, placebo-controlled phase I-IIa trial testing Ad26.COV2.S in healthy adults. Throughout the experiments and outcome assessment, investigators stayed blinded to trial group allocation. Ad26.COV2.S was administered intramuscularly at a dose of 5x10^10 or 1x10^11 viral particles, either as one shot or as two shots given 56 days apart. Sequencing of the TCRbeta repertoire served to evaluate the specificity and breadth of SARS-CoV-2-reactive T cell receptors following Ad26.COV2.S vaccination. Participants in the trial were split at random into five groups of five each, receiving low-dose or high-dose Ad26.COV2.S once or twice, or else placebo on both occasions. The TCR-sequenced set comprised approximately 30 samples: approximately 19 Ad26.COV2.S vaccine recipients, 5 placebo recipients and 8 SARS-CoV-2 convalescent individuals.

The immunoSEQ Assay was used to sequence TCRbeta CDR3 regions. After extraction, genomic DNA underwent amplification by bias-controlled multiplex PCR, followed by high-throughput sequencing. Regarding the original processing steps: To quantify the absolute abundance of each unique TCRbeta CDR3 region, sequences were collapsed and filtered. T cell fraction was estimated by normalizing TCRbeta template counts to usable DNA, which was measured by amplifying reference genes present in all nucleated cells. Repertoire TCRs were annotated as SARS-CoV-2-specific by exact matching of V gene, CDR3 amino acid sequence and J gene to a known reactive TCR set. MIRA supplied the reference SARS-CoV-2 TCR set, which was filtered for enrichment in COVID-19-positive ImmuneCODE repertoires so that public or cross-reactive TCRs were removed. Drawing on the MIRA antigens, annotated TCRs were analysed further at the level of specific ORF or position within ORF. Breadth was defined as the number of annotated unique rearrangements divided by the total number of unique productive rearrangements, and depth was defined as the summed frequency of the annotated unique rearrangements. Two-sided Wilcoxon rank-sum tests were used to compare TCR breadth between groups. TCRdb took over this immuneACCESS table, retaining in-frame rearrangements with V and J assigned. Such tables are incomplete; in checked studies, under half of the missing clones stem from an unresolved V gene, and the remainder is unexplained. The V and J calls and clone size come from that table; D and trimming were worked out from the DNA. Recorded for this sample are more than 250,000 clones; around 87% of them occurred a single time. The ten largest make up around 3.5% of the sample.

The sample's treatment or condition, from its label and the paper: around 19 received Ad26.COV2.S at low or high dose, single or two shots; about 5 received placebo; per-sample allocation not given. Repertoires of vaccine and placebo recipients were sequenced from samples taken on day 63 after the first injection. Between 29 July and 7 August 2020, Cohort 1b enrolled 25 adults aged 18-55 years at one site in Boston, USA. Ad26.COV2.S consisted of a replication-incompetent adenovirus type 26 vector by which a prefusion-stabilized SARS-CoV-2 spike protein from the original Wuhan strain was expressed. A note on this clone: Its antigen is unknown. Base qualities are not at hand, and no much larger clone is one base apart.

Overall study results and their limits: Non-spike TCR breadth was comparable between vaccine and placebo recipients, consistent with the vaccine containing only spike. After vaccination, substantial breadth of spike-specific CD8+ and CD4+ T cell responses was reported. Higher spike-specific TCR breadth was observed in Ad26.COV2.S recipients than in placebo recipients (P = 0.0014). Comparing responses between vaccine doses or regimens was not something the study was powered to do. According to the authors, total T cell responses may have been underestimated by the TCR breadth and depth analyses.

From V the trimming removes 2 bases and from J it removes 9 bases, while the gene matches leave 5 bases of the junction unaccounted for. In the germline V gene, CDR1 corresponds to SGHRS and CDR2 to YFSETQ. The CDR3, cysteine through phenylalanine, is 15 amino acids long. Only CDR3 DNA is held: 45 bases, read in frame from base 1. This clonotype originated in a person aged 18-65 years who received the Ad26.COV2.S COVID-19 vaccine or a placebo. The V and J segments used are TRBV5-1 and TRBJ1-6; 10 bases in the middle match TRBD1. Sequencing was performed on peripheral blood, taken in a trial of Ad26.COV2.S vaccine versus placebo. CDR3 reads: CASSLSGQGRSPLHF. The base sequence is TGCGCCAGCAGCTTATCGGGACAGGGGCGTTCACCCCTCCACTTT.